These 9 T cell receptor beta chains came from one sample sequenced in a study of cytomegalovirus exposure and HLA in healthy donors. Sequencing used immunoSEQ multiplex PCR; TCRdb keeps in-frame clones, though not all of them. The sample has 150,000 to 200,000 clones; roughly 91% are singletons. The sequencing sample was made of PBMCs. The receptor source for this set is a woman aged 18-29 years in good health and CMV-seropositive.

The chain employs TRBV28 and TRBJ1-2; 8 positions match TRBD1. The CDR3 sequence is 17 residues long. V shed 4 bases and J 5 bases; nucleotides not matched to a gene: 15. Germline V lookup: CDR1 MDHEN, CDR2 SYDVKM. CDR3 DNA sequence: TGTGCCAGCAGTTCAGGGGCGTCGCAGGGGGCCGGATATGGCTACACCTTC. Protein sequence: CASSSGASQGAGYGYTF.

The V gene is TRBV30, the J gene TRBJ2-7; D possibly corresponds to TRBD2 (5 bases). The germline V and J ends were trimmed by 2 bases and 6 bases, with 11 bases remaining between them. The germline V gene encodes CDR1 GTSNPN and CDR2 SVGIG (reference sequence). The CDR3 totals 12 residues. The CDR3 DNA is TGTGCCTGGAGTCGGATGGGGAGCGAGCAGTACTTC. This gives the protein CAWSRMGSEQYF.

The chain is built from TRBV9 and TRBJ2-7, with D possibly matching TRBD2 (5 bases). CDR1 SGDLS and CDR2 YYNGEE come from the germline V gene. The CDR3 runs to 15 residues. V was clipped by 0 bases and J by 3 bases, with 13 bases between them. The CDR3 coding sequence is TGTGCCAGCAGCGTAGAGGGAGTGGCTAGCTACGAGCAGTACTTC. Protein: CASSVEGVASYEQYF.

The gene calls are TRBV7-9 and TRBJ1-1; possibly TRBD1 for D (5 bases). From germline, CDR1 is SEHNR and CDR2 FQNEAQ (reference sequence). V dropped 8 bases and J dropped 1 base, with 14 bases sitting between them. This CDR3 region has 14 residues. CDR3 sequence: CASYQAGQNTEAFF. CDR3 coding DNA: TGTGCCAGCTATCAGGCAGGGCAGAACACTGAAGCTTTCTTT.

This rearrangement joins TRBV19 to TRBJ2-7; D is possibly TRBD1 (6 bases). Looked up from germline, CDR1 is LNHDA and CDR2 is SQIVND (reference sequence). V was cut by 4 bases and J by 3 bases, with 13 bases left in between. The CDR3 runs to 14 residues. CDR3: CASSKRPGDYEQYF. In nucleotides, the CDR3 is TGTGCCAGTAGTAAACGGCCAGGGGACTACGAGCAGTACTTC.

The J gene is TRBJ2-7, the V gene TRBV28; D is perhaps TRBD1 (6 bases). Trimming removed 7 bases at V and 2 bases at J, with 18 bases between. The length of the CDR3 is 15 residues. Germline V CDR1 and CDR2: MDHEN, SYDVKM. The CDR3 sequence: CASTAGASITYEQYF. CDR3 coding DNA: TGTGCCAGCACCGCAGGGGCCAGCATAACCTACGAGCAGTACTTC.

This chain uses TRBV15 with TRBJ2-7; D might be TRBD1 (6 bases). CDR1 and CDR2 from the germline V gene are LNHNV and YYDKDF (reference sequence). The CDR3 is made up of 15 amino acids. Trimming shortened V by 4 bases and J by 6 bases, and 19 bases separated the two germline ends. This CDR3 reads CATSTRGQPFGEQYF. Here the CDR3 DNA reads TGTGCCACCAGCACCAGAGGACAGCCGTTTGGCGAGCAGTACTTC.

V gene TRBV30 combines with J gene TRBJ2-1; possibly TRBD2 for D (5 bases). Looked up from germline, CDR1 is GTSNPN and CDR2 is SVGIG (reference sequence). The germline V and J ends were trimmed by 0 bases and 12 bases, with 15 bases remaining between them. The CDR3 has 13 residues. In DNA form, the CDR3 reads TGTGCCTGGAGTGTTCTCGCTATAGAGGGGCAGTTCTTC. Its translation is CAWSVLAIEGQFF. Complete variable domain (other parts from reference TRBV30 and TRBJ2-1): SQTIHQWPATLVQPVGSPLSLECTVEGTSNPNLYWYRQAAGRGLQLLFYSVGIGQISSEVPQNLSASRPQDRQFILSSKKLLLSDSGFYLCAWSVLAIEGQFFGPGTRLTVL.

As DNA, the CDR3 is TGCGCCAGCAGTGACAGCGGTCTCTACGAGCAGTACTTC. Translated: CASSDSGLYEQYF. The V and J genes are TRBV10-1 and TRBJ2-7; possibly TRBD2 for D (5 bases). V was pared by 3 bases and J by 3 bases, with 9 bases between. The germline gives CDR1 WNHNN, CDR2 SYGVQD (reference sequence). This CDR3 is 13 amino acids long.